This T cell receptor (beta chain) was identified during a study of blood T cell repertoires in COVID-19. Sequencing was performed with immunoSEQ multiplex PCR; in TCRdb, only in-frame clones are kept and a portion is missing. The profile shows 200,000 to 250,000 clones, approximately 82% of them singletons. Germline-derived CDR1 and CDR2 are MDHEN and SYDVKM. V lost 5 bases, J lost 7 bases, and 12 bases lay in between. The length of the CDR3 is 13 residues. The sample comprised peripheral blood. This rearrangement joins TRBV28 to TRBJ1-5; D gene uncertain. This TCR derives from a human donor in a cohort sampled during active COVID-19. CDR3 nucleotides: TGTGCCAGCAGTCCGCTGGGCCTCCAGCCCCAGCATTTT. Amino acids: CASSPLGLQPQHF.